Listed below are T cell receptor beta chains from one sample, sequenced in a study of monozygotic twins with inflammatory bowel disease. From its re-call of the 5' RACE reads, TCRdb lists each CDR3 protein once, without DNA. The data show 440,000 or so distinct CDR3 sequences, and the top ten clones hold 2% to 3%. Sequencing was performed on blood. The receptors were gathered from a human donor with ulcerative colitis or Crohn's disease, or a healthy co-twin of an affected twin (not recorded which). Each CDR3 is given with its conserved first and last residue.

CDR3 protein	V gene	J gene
CASSPDLAGGSYEQYF	TRBV28	TRBJ2-7
CAWSVPDYEQYF	TRBV30	TRBJ2-7
CASSLTGTAISYEQYF	TRBV7-8	TRBJ2-7
CASSSDHQPQHF	TRBV12-3/TRBV12-4	TRBJ1-5
CASSRTTSSYEQYF	TRBV5-1	TRBJ2-7
CASSYLPDRRETQYF	TRBV6-5	TRBJ2-5
CASSLVAGDGEQYF	TRBV5-1	TRBJ2-7
CASSLGTGSAGPQHF	TRBV27	TRBJ1-5
CATSREVNTEAFF	TRBV15	TRBJ1-1
CASSLVTETQYF	TRBV12-3/TRBV12-4	TRBJ2-5
CAWMAGNSYEQYF	TRBV30	TRBJ2-7
CASSLGQGSQPQHF	TRBV5-1	TRBJ1-5
CASSGTGGAHGYTF	TRBV2	TRBJ1-2
CASSSTGVVNEKLFF	TRBV7-6	TRBJ1-4
CASRPRDRAYEQYF	TRBV6-2/TRBV6-3	TRBJ2-7
CASSFRGRPGLSGELFF	TRBV27	TRBJ2-2
CASSRRLARGTDTQYF	TRBV23-1	TRBJ2-3
CATRGWRNEQFF	TRBV10-3	TRBJ2-1
CASARQGILDTQYF	TRBV19	TRBJ2-3
CASHPTLVTASTEAFF	TRBV28	TRBJ1-1
CASSQVGTYSNQPQHF	TRBV4-1	TRBJ1-5
CSAHTNPGFDNQPQHF	TRBV20-1	TRBJ1-5
CASSFNRLGYTF	TRBV12-3/TRBV12-4	TRBJ1-2
CSARGSMAREKLFF	TRBV20-1	TRBJ1-4
CSAPDRFYEQYF	TRBV20-1	TRBJ2-7
CSAAFHGYEQYF	TRBV29-1	TRBJ2-7
CASSPGNPSISDTQYF	TRBV12-3/TRBV12-4	TRBJ2-3
CASSLKLAAEQYF	TRBV12-3/TRBV12-4	TRBJ2-7
CASSLVRNEQFF	TRBV5-5	TRBJ2-1
CASSPNSGNAYNEQFF	TRBV11-3	TRBJ2-1
CASTLGSTNEKLFF	TRBV28	TRBJ1-4
CASSDLPNQPQHF	TRBV2	TRBJ1-5
CASSLGQTLLETQYF	TRBV7-8	TRBJ2-5
CATSSGTGFFTGELFF	TRBV28	TRBJ2-2
CASSLGPGPWETEAFF	TRBV7-3	TRBJ1-1
CASSSGAADTQYF	TRBV11-2	TRBJ2-3
CASSHVDSFNEQFF	TRBV14	TRBJ2-1
CASSPAQRKYTGELFF	TRBV6-2/TRBV6-3	TRBJ2-2
CASSPPRGALHF	TRBV7-2	TRBJ1-6
CATSDWRLAGSEQFF	TRBV24-1	TRBJ2-1
CASSLSPETQYF	TRBV12-3/TRBV12-4	TRBJ2-5
CASSQGGSPLHF	TRBV3-1	TRBJ1-6
CATSDSYNEQFF	TRBV24-1	TRBJ2-1
CASSPLAGGFSYNEQFF	TRBV12-3/TRBV12-4	TRBJ2-1
CASSLVPGSMNTEAFF	TRBV11-2	TRBJ1-1
CATSPDIYEQYF	TRBV15	TRBJ2-7
CASSLSAGYSYYGYTF	TRBV27	TRBJ1-2
CASSLGQGAVGYTF	TRBV12-3/TRBV12-4	TRBJ1-2
CASSEIGGSYTDTQYF	TRBV2	TRBJ2-3